This T cell receptor beta chain emerged from a study of T cells after yellow fever vaccination. This clonotype has just a few counts. Its antigen is unknown. TCR cDNA, made by 5'RACE template switching, carried an added universal primer site and UMIs. MiXCR, run by TCRdb on the 5' RACE reads, gives a single entry per CDR3 protein. The sample shows 350,000 to 450,000 distinct CDR3 sequences, roughly 6.1% of them seen only once. General study results and limits: Clones from primary vaccination mostly reappeared after the booster (about 97% CD4, about 88% CD8). The secondary response peaked faster, at day 5 versus 15, but was weaker. Abundant clonotypes (contaminants from the bulk population) could be present in FACS-sorted repertoires.

Specimen: PBMCs, collected 5 days after the yellow fever booster vaccination. This TCR was recovered from a man younger than 40 who received the YFV17D yellow fever vaccine.

The CDR3 spells CASSLAPHGANVLTF. The CDR3 DNA reads as TGTGCCAGCAGCTTAGCCCCGCATGGGGCCAACGTCCTGACTTTC. This chain connects TRBV7-8 to TRBJ2-6; D not certain. The CDR3 consists of 15 residues. V lost 0 bases to trimming and J lost 3 bases, with 6 bases between them. Germline CDR1 is SGHVS and CDR2 is FQNEAQ. The whole variable domain, filled in from reference TRBV7-8 and TRBJ2-6, reads GAGVSQSPRYKVAKRGQDVALRCDPISGHVSLFWYQQALGQGPEFLTYFQNEAQLDKSGLPSDRFFAERPEGSVSTLKIQRTQQEDSAVYLCASSLAPHGANVLTFGAGSRLTVL.